This T cell receptor beta chain came from a study of T cell responses to AZD1222 COVID-19 vaccine. Germline V gene lookup returns CDR1 KGHDR and CDR2 SFDVKD. Trimming removed 3 bases from V and 9 bases from J, with 10 bases in between. This CDR3 has 12 amino acids. Assay: immunoSEQ multiplex PCR; the TCRdb copy retains only in-frame clones and omits some. Here the sample spans some 130,000 clones, 70% to 90% being singletons. Notes on this clone: The antigen is unknown.

Study conclusions and caveats: White British ancestry dominated among donors, who included more females, and clonal diversity was possibly underestimated. Among vaccine-associated CD4 TCRs, coverage spanned spike, with dominance at 160-218 and 743-854.

Here the sequenced sample was peripheral blood, taken on day 0 of AZD1222 vaccination. The chain couples TRBV24-1 to TRBJ1-2; TRBD1 might be the D (5 bases). The TCR originated in an adult in good health. The CDR3 region has the DNA TGTGCCACCAGTGATGGGGGGTTCAGCTACACCTTC. Amino acids: CATSDGGFSYTF.